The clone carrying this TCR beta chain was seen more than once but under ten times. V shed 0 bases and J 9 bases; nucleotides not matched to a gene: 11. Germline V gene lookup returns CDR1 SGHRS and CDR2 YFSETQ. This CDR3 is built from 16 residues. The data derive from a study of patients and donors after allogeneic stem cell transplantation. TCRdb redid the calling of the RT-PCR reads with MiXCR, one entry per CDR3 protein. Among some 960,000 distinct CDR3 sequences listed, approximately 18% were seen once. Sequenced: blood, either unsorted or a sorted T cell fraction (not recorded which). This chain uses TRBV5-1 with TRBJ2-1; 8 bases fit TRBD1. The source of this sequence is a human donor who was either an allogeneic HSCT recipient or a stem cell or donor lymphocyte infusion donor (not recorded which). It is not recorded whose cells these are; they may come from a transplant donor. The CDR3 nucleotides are TGCGCCAGCAGCTTGGAGGACAGGGTAGTGGGGAGTGAGCAGTTCTTC. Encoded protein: CASSLEDRVVGSEQFF. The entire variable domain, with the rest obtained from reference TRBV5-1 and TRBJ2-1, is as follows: KAGVTQTPRYLIKTRGQQVTLSCSPISGHRSVSWYQQTPGQGLQFLFEYFSETQRNKGNFPGRFSGRQFSNSRSEMNVSTLELGDSALYLCASSLEDRVVGSEQFFGPGTRLTVL.